Listed below are T cell receptor beta chains from one sample, sequenced in a study of identical twins' blood T cells. TCRdb processed the 5' RACE reads anew with MiXCR; each CDR3 protein has one entry. The sample contains hundreds of thousands of distinct CDR3 sequences, about 28% of which appear only once. The material sequenced was PBMCs. The source of these receptors is a woman between 18 and 50 years old in good health. The conserved cysteine and the conserved F or W are not part of the CDR3 here. Fields, in order: CDR3 protein, V gene, J gene.

CDR3: SAGGTGQDTQY; V: TRBV20-1; J: TRBJ2-3
CDR3: SARDPSGNTDTQY; V: TRBV20-1; J: TRBJ2-3
CDR3: AISESYSTDTQY; V: TRBV10-3; J: TRBJ2-3
CDR3: ASTQGTQGQY; V: TRBV6-1; J: TRBJ2-7
CDR3: ASTLDRRLGNGTDTQY; V: TRBV6-2/TRBV6-3; J: TRBJ2-3
CDR3: ASSPEGQLAGELF; V: TRBV5-1; J: TRBJ2-2
CDR3: TSSVGQGTGELF; V: TRBV9; J: TRBJ2-2
CDR3: ASSYSFPDSGNTIY; V: TRBV6-5; J: TRBJ1-3
CDR3: ASSWPGQGIWRDTEAF; V: TRBV7-9; J: TRBJ1-1
CDR3: SVKATTYNEQF; V: TRBV29-1; J: TRBJ2-1
CDR3: ASSFFAGSEAF; V: TRBV7-8; J: TRBJ1-1
CDR3: ASSQFLDSHDQY; V: TRBV3-1; J: TRBJ2-7
CDR3: ASSEAGIGELF; V: TRBV6-1; J: TRBJ2-2
CDR3: SARGDGWVQF; V: TRBV20-1; J: TRBJ2-1
CDR3: ASSSTLGTGAGYT; V: TRBV7-7; J: TRBJ1-2
CDR3: SVIPQAGGWAEAF; V: TRBV29-1; J: TRBJ1-1
CDR3: ASSTIRVGQPQH; V: TRBV19; J: TRBJ1-5
CDR3: ATTGTGNTGELF; V: TRBV27; J: TRBJ2-2
CDR3: ASSWTGSRTDTQY; V: TRBV7-6; J: TRBJ2-3
CDR3: ASSVEPSGGTDTQY; V: TRBV9; J: TRBJ2-3
CDR3: ASSFMTSGDNEQF; V: TRBV5-1; J: TRBJ2-1
CDR3: ASSVSGLRADTQY; V: TRBV9; J: TRBJ2-3
CDR3: ASSRDREYHTIY; V: TRBV11-2; J: TRBJ1-3
CDR3: ASSPWLAPDTQY; V: TRBV7-2; J: TRBJ2-3
CDR3: ASSLGISGSGSYNEQF; V: TRBV5-1; J: TRBJ2-1
CDR3: ASSFPGQGNYGYT; V: TRBV6-2/TRBV6-3; J: TRBJ1-2
CDR3: SASLVGFYEQY; V: TRBV20-1; J: TRBJ2-7
CDR3: ASTKTGYSNQPQH; V: TRBV6-2/TRBV6-3; J: TRBJ1-5
CDR3: ASSLTSGNQPQH; V: TRBV7-3; J: TRBJ1-5
CDR3: AIGTGPNQPQH; V: TRBV10-3; J: TRBJ1-5
CDR3: ASSSTSGRTDTQY; V: TRBV7-6; J: TRBJ2-3
CDR3: ASSDTSNIQY; V: TRBV9; J: TRBJ2-4
CDR3: ASSPPRGFNTEAF; V: TRBV9; J: TRBJ1-1
CDR3: ASSGGYKHNQNTEAF; V: TRBV5-1; J: TRBJ1-1
CDR3: SVIEEGPKYGYT; V: TRBV29-1; J: TRBJ1-2
CDR3: ASSSNRDTVYGYT; V: TRBV7-8; J: TRBJ1-2
CDR3: ASSERVKDTQY; V: TRBV25-1; J: TRBJ2-3
CDR3: ASSLAGLKVDTQY; V: TRBV11-2; J: TRBJ2-3
CDR3: SSARAGELF; V: TRBV29-1; J: TRBJ2-2
CDR3: ASSFLTDTQY; V: TRBV5-1; J: TRBJ2-3
CDR3: SSSSASTDTQY; V: TRBV7-9; J: TRBJ2-3
CDR3: TIRTGNNEKLF; V: TRBV10-3; J: TRBJ1-4
CDR3: ASSDPDLNCGYT; V: TRBV9; J: TRBJ1-2
CDR3: ASRHDSSGANVLT; V: TRBV6-6; J: TRBJ2-6
CDR3: AGSVGNEQY; V: TRBV7-6; J: TRBJ2-7
CDR3: ASSEGLAGTTDTQY; V: TRBV7-2; J: TRBJ2-3
CDR3: SAQGGGGAFEAF; V: TRBV29-1; J: TRBJ1-1
CDR3: ASSERHTDTQY; V: TRBV2; J: TRBJ2-3
CDR3: SVVLAGFNEQF; V: TRBV29-1; J: TRBJ2-1
CDR3: ASSLGVGGTEQF; V: TRBV5-1; J: TRBJ2-1
CDR3: ASSLRWGSSYNEQF; V: TRBV11-2; J: TRBJ2-1
CDR3: SASLGIKNTQY; V: TRBV20-1; J: TRBJ2-5
CDR3: ASSLGDRGRNT; V: TRBV7-2; J: TRBJ1-2
CDR3: ASSLGLRGVSGNTIY; V: TRBV11-2; J: TRBJ1-3